This TCR beta chain was captured in a study of blood T cells in healthy people across ages. Study-wide findings and caveats: A conclusive naive versus antigen-experienced comparison was prevented by the unsorted PBMCs. Whereas aged donors had fewer naive CD4+ cells, long-lived donors had more of them and higher diversity.

In this sample, this clonotype turned up once. What it binds is not known. It was with a sample-barcoded 5' primer and a J-beta primer mix that a second PCR of roughly 6 to 12 cycles was run. Every single cDNA molecule received a tag from a template-switch adaptor with 12 random nucleotides. From the 5' RACE reads, TCRdb called clonotypes with MiXCR, one entry per CDR3 protein. The sample has over a million distinct CDR3 sequences; approximately 59% are singletons. The germline V gene has CDR1 LGHDT and CDR2 YNNKEL (reference sequence). This CDR3 has 17 amino acids. After removal of 6 bases from V and 0 bases from J, the junction contained 9 bases not matched to a gene.

The source of this sequence is a young man in good health. The sequenced sample consisted of blood. The chain is built from TRBV3-1 and TRBJ2-5; 11 nucleotides match TRBD2. This chain's CDR3 is CASRDSSGGTYQETQYF. CDR3 nucleotides: TGTGCCAGCAGGGATTCTAGCGGGGGGACCTACCAAGAGACCCAGTACTTC.